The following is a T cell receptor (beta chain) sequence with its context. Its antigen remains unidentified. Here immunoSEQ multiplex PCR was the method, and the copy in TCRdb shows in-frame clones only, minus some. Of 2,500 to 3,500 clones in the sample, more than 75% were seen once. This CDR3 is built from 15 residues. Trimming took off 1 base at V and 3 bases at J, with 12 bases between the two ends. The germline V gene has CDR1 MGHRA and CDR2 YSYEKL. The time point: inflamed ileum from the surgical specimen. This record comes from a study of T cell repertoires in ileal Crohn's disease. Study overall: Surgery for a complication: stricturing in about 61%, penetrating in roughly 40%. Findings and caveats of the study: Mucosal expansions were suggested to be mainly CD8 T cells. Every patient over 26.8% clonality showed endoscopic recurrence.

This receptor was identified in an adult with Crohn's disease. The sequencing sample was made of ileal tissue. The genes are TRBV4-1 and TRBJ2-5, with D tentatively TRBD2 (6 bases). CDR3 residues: CASSQAALAKETQYF. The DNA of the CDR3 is TGCGCCAGCAGCCAAGCTGCACTAGCCAAAGAGACCCAGTACTTC.